Each of the 30 T cell receptor beta chains below was sequenced from the same sample in a study of shared clonotypes between healthy human individuals. Using immunoSEQ multiplex PCR, the repertoire was profiled, and TCRdb retains in-frame clones only, with some absent. The profile shows 550,000 to 650,000 clones, approximately 96% of them singletons. Terminally differentiated effector memory CD45RA+ cells were left out of the naive CD8 fraction, which was CD45RO-negative and positively selected for CCR7. Sequenced sample: naive CD8+ T cells sorted from blood. The origin of the receptors is a woman aged 25 to 39 in good health.

V gene TRBV10-1 combines with J gene TRBJ1-1, with D tentatively TRBD1 (5 bases). Trimming took off 0 bases at V and 5 bases at J, with 10 bases between the two ends. The CDR3 covers 14 residues. CDR1 and CDR2 (germline): WNHNN, SYGVQD (reference sequence). The CDR3: CASSESIQGTEAFF. The DNA for the CDR3 is TGCGCCAGCAGTGAGTCGATTCAGGGAACTGAAGCTTTCTTT.

The CDR3 DNA is TGTGCCAGCAGCTCCAAACTAGCGGGAGTTCTCGACAATGAGCAGTTCTTC. This encodes CASSSKLAGVLDNEQFF. This rearrangement joins TRBV11-2 to TRBJ2-1; TRBD2 matches 11 bases. The CDR3 loop spans 17 amino acids. V lost 4 bases and J lost 5; bases outside the gene matches: 10. Germline lookup yields CDR1 SGHAT and CDR2 FQNNGV.

The CDR3: CASSVGTSDLEQFF. CDR3 DNA: TGTGCCAGCAGCGTCGGGACTAGCGATCTAGAGCAGTTCTTC. The V and J genes are TRBV5-4 and TRBJ2-1, with 10 bases lining up with TRBD2. V trimming: 4 bases; J trimming: 10 bases; junction bases outside the gene matches: 8. Germline CDR1 and CDR2: SGHNT and YYREEE (reference sequence). This CDR3 has 14 amino acids.

J is TRBJ2-1 and V is TRBV13; a possible D gene is TRBD1 (6 bases). V was shortened by 5 bases and J by 7 bases, with 15 bases between the two germline ends. Germline loops: CDR1 PRHDT, CDR2 FYEKMQ (reference sequence). The CDR3 consists of 14 residues. This CDR3 is CASSPRGLGNEQFF. In nucleotides, the CDR3 is TGTGCCAGCAGCCCCAGGGGTTTAGGTAATGAGCAGTTCTTC. Based on the CDR3 plus reference TRBV13 and TRBJ2-1, the full variable domain is AAGVIQSPRHLIKEKRETATLKCYPIPRHDTVYWYQQGPGQDPQFLISFYEKMQSDKGSIPDRFSAQQFSDYHSELNMSSLELGDSALYFCASSPRGLGNEQFFGPGTRLTVL.

The chain joins TRBV5-1 to TRBJ2-2; 8 nucleotides line up with TRBD2. V gave up 2 bases and J gave up 6 bases; unmatched junction bases: 9. CDR3 length: 16 amino acids. Germline CDR1 reads SGHRS; CDR2 reads YFSETQ. In DNA form, the CDR3 reads TGCGCCAGCAGCTTCTCCAGCGGGAGTATCGCCGGGGAGCTGTTTTTT. Translation gives CASSFSSGSIAGELFF.

The chain uses TRBV4-2 and TRBJ2-1; no firm D call. CDR1 is LGHNA, CDR2 YNFKEQ, per germline. The V and J ends lost 3 bases and 7 bases respectively, with 16 bases between them. The CDR3 is made up of 15 amino acids. The CDR3: CASSHPNPGANEQFF. The DNA of the CDR3 is TGTGCCAGCAGCCACCCCAACCCCGGCGCGAATGAGCAGTTCTTC.

The rearrangement joins TRBV4-1 to TRBJ2-7, with 11 nucleotides matching TRBD2. The V segment lost 4 bases and the J segment 3 bases; nucleotides outside the gene matches: 8. Germline CDR1 MGHRA, CDR2 YSYEKL. This CDR3 is 16 amino acids long. CDR3 bases: TGCGCCAGCAGCCCCCCCCCGGGACTAGCGGACTACGAGCAGTACTTC. Translation gives CASSPPPGLADYEQYF.

This chain connects TRBV7-8 to TRBJ2-3; 12 bases agree with TRBD2. Germline CDR1 and CDR2: SGHVS and FQNEAQ. J lost 1 base, V lost 4 bases, and 9 bases had no gene match. This CDR3 is 18 amino acids long. CDR3 residues: CASSSRLAGAEGTDTQYF. CDR3 bases: TGTGCCAGCAGCTCCCGACTAGCGGGAGCGGAAGGCACAGATACGCAGTATTTT. Full variable domain (rest looked up from reference TRBV7-8 and TRBJ2-3): GAGVSQSPRYKVAKRGQDVALRCDPISGHVSLFWYQQALGQGPEFLTYFQNEAQLDKSGLPSDRFFAERPEGSVSTLKIQRTQQEDSAVYLCASSSRLAGAEGTDTQYFGPGTRLTVL.

The genes are TRBV27 and TRBJ2-5, with D perhaps TRBD1 (5 bases). The DNA matches TRBJ2-7 better at its end, which makes the J call doubtful. CDR3 length: 13 residues. CDR1 and CDR2 (germline): MNHEY, SMNVEV (reference sequence). CDR3 sequence reads: CASSFQTDYEQYF. In nucleotides, the CDR3 is TGTGCCAGCAGTTTCCAGACAGACTACGAGCAGTACTTC.

This clone was seen once. This sample includes further DNA sequences coding for the same CDR3. The chain links TRBV27 to TRBJ2-7; 8 nucleotides agree with TRBD1. CDR3 length: 12 amino acids. Germline values: CDR1 MNHEY, CDR2 SMNVEV (reference sequence). After removal of 8 bases from V and 6 bases from J, the junction contained 6 bases not matched to a gene. The CDR3 DNA reads as TGTGCCAGCTCCCTAACAGGGGGCGAGCAGTACTTC. The encoded protein is CASSLTGGEQYF.

J is TRBJ2-7 and V is TRBV5-6; 8 bases are a match to TRBD2. Germline lookup yields CDR1 SGHDT and CDR2 YYEEEE. The CDR3 length is 14 residues. The trim removed 3 bases at V and 6 bases at J, leaving 8 bases unmatched. The CDR3: CASSSGLAESEQYF. CDR3 bases: TGTGCCAGCAGCTCCGGACTAGCAGAGTCCGAGCAGTACTTC.

This chain connects TRBV9 to TRBJ2-3; 9 positions agree with TRBD2. The V and J ends lost 1 base and 4 bases, in that order; junction bases with no gene match: 10. Germline V lookup: CDR1 SGDLS, CDR2 YYNGEE. This CDR3 is 17 amino acids long. The CDR3 region is CASSVKPGLAVPDTQYF. The CDR3 region has the DNA TGTGCCAGCAGCGTAAAACCGGGACTAGCAGTTCCAGATACGCAGTATTTT.

The rearrangement links TRBV13 to TRBJ2-7, with 8 bases identical to TRBD1. CDR3 size: 14 residues. Unmatched junction bases numbered 8, after V lost 5 bases and J lost 5 bases. Germline CDR1 reads PRHDT; CDR2 reads FYEKMQ (reference sequence). Here the CDR3 DNA reads TGTGCCAGCAGCCCACAGGGGGGCACCCACGAGCAGTACTTC. Amino acids: CASSPQGGTHEQYF. The full variable domain, in which reference TRBV13 and TRBJ2-7 provide the parts outside the CDR3, is AAGVIQSPRHLIKEKRETATLKCYPIPRHDTVYWYQQGPGQDPQFLISFYEKMQSDKGSIPDRFSAQQFSDYHSELNMSSLELGDSALYFCASSPQGGTHEQYFGPGTRLTVT.

The rearrangement uses TRBV23-1 and TRBJ1-5; 8 bases match TRBD1. TRBV23-1 is an open reading frame whose function is uncertain. The CDR3 sequence is 15 residues long. The ends lost 9 bases at V and 6 bases at J; junction bases unmatched: 13. The CDR3 reads CARNPPGQEGQPQHF. The CDR3 coding sequence is TGCGCCAGGAACCCACCGGGACAGGAGGGTCAGCCCCAGCATTTT.

The CDR3 loop reads CASSLTRGGQPQHF. The CDR3 nucleotides read TGTGCCAGCAGCCTCACCAGGGGGGGTCAGCCCCAGCATTTT. The V call is TRBV28, the J call TRBJ1-5, with 7 nucleotides matching TRBD1. The CDR3 spans 14 residues. Trimming at V came to 6 bases and at J to 6 bases, leaving 8 bases not matched to a gene. Germline assignment: CDR1 MDHEN and CDR2 SYDVKM.

The chain employs TRBV28 and TRBJ2-7; D call uncertain. The CDR3 is 18 amino acids. V lost 5 bases, J lost 5 bases, and 28 bases lay in between. Germline CDR1 MDHEN, CDR2 SYDVKM. The CDR3 loop is CASSPIGGMGPLLDEQYF. CDR3 bases: TGTGCCAGCAGTCCTATAGGCGGCATGGGCCCGTTATTGGACGAGCAGTACTTC.

The gene calls are TRBV7-9 and TRBJ2-7; unclear D gene. This CDR3 is 12 amino acids long. With 5 bases removed from V and 4 bases from J, the gap between germline ends came to 9 bases. Germline V gene data show CDR1 as SEHNR and CDR2 as FQNEAQ (reference sequence). CDR3 sequence: CASSQRLYEQYF. As DNA, the CDR3 is TGTGCCAGCAGCCAACGGCTTTACGAGCAGTACTTC. Full variable domain (missing parts from reference TRBV7-9 and TRBJ2-7): DTGVSQNPRHKITKRGQNVTFRCDPISEHNRLYWYRQTLGQGPEFLTYFQNEAQLEKSRLLSDRFSAERPKGSFSTLEIQRTEQGDSAMYLCASSQRLYEQYFGPGTRLTVT.

The V gene is TRBV15, the J gene TRBJ1-3; D ambiguous. Germline CDR1 is LNHNV and CDR2 is YYDKDF (reference sequence). The germline V and J ends were trimmed by 0 bases and 4 bases, with 10 bases remaining between them. CDR3 length: 15 residues. CDR3 in amino acids: CATSRDLARGNTIYF. CDR3 DNA: TGTGCCACCAGCAGAGATCTAGCGCGAGGAAACACCATATATTTT.

The chain is built from TRBV7-8 and TRBJ2-3; possibly TRBD2 for D (5 bases). V dropped 0 bases and J dropped 0 bases, with 13 bases sitting between them. This CDR3 region has 17 residues. Germline CDR1 reads SGHVS; CDR2 reads FQNEAQ. The CDR3 sequence is CASSLAAGADSTDTQYF. The CDR3 DNA is TGTGCCAGCAGCTTAGCGGCAGGAGCGGATAGCACAGATACGCAGTATTTT.

This clone was counted between two and nine times. This sample also contains other DNA sequences that code for the same CDR3. The CDR3 spells CASSLLAGVTDTQYF. Here the CDR3 DNA reads TGTGCCAGCAGTTTACTAGCGGGGGTCACAGATACGCAGTATTTT. The V call is TRBV27, the J call TRBJ2-3; 10 bases align to TRBD2. CDR1 and CDR2 from the germline V gene are MNHEY and SMNVEV (reference sequence). The CDR3 has 15 residues. The junction had 1 base not matched to a gene; V was cut back by 2 bases and J by 2 bases.

This clone has only one observation. The V call is TRBV5-1, the J call TRBJ1-1, with no clear D. This CDR3 comprises 14 residues. Germline V CDR1 and CDR2: SGHRS, YFSETQ. The germline V and J ends were trimmed by 2 bases and 8 bases, with 16 bases remaining between them. The CDR3 DNA reads as TGCGCCAGCAGCTTTAGCTCGCCCCCTTCCGAAGCTTTCTTT. Encoded protein: CASSFSSPPSEAFF.

The CDR3 reads CASSARDSSRGSEQYF. In nucleotides, the CDR3 is TGTGCCAGCAGCGCCCGGGACTCCTCAAGGGGATCCGAGCAGTACTTC. This chain uses TRBV7-9 with TRBJ2-7; weak D call: TRBD2 (6 bases). With 5 bases removed from V and 6 bases from J, the gap between germline ends came to 23 bases. Germline V gives CDR1 SEHNR, CDR2 FQNEAQ (reference sequence). This CDR3 has 16 residues.

The genes are TRBV19 and TRBJ2-7, with TRBD1 identical over 8 bases. The length of the CDR3 is 15 residues. The ends lost 6 bases at V and 2 bases at J; junction bases unmatched: 9. Germline loops: CDR1 LNHDA, CDR2 SQIVND (reference sequence). The CDR3 loop reads CASSQTGAPTYEQYF. Here the CDR3 DNA reads TGTGCCAGTAGCCAGACAGGGGCGCCTACCTACGAGCAGTACTTC. Full variable domain (missing parts from reference TRBV19 and TRBJ2-7): DGGITQSPKYLFRKEGQNVTLSCEQNLNHDAMYWYRQDPGQGLRLIYYSQIVNDFQKGDIAEGYSVSREKKESFPLTVTSAQKNPTAFYLCASSQTGAPTYEQYFGPGTRLTVT.

CDR3 coding DNA: TGTGCCAGTAGTATAGCCCCTCCTCCACTCCTACAGGGGGGCCCGAACACTGAAGCTTTCTTT. Encoded protein: CASSIAPPPLLQGGPNTEAFF. The rearrangement joins TRBV19 to TRBJ1-1; 8 bases agree with TRBD1. V shed 1 base, J shed 1 base, and the junction held 20 bases outside the gene matches. This CDR3 contains 21 residues. Germline-derived CDR1 and CDR2 are LNHDA and SQIVND (reference sequence).

CDR3 amino acids: CASSLGLSNEQYF. The CDR3 DNA reads TGTGCCAGCAGTCTGGGACTGAGCAACGAGCAGTACTTC. This sequence joins TRBV28 and TRBJ2-7; tentative D call: TRBD2 (6 bases). The germline V gene encodes CDR1 MDHEN and CDR2 SYDVKM. The length of the CDR3 is 13 residues. Trimming took 5 bases from V and 5 from J, leaving 13 bases between them.

The CDR3 protein is CASSTILTGRWEKLFF. The CDR3 coding sequence is TGTGCCAGCAGTACCATCTTGACAGGCCGTTGGGAAAAACTGTTTTTT. The chain has TRBV28 and TRBJ1-4, with D possibly being TRBD1 (6 bases). The CDR3 is made up of 16 amino acids. With 5 bases removed from V and 8 bases from J, the gap between germline ends came to 21 bases. In germline, CDR1 is MDHEN, CDR2 SYDVKM.

The CDR3, as DNA: TGTGCCAGCATAGACGGTGAACTAGCCTACGAGCAGTACTTC. It is translated as CASIDGELAYEQYF. The chain combines TRBV2 with TRBJ2-7; D is possibly TRBD2 (5 bases). The germline V gene encodes CDR1 SNHLY and CDR2 FYNNEI. The V end lost 7 bases, the J end lost 2 bases, and 15 bases lay between the germline ends. The CDR3 consists of 14 residues.

This sequence joins TRBV19 and TRBJ2-1; D is perhaps TRBD2 (5 bases). The germline gives CDR1 LNHDA, CDR2 SQIVND (reference sequence). V was pared by 3 bases and J by 0 bases, with 15 bases between. The CDR3 is made up of 17 amino acids. CDR3 bases: TGTGCCAGTAGTATCTCCGGAGGCTTCTTCTCCTACAATGAGCAGTTCTTC. This encodes CASSISGGFFSYNEQFF.

CDR3 bases: TGTGCCAGCAGACCAAACACAGGGTCTAGCGGGGAGCTGTTTTTT. Translated, it gives CASRPNTGSSGELFF. The chain couples TRBV7-9 to TRBJ2-2, with D possibly TRBD1 on 6 matching bases. V was trimmed by 6 bases and J by 7 bases, leaving 18 bases between them. The CDR3 is 15 amino acids. CDR1 and CDR2 (germline): SEHNR, FQNEAQ (reference sequence).

This clone has just one count. The V and J genes are TRBV9 and TRBJ1-3; a possible D gene is TRBD1 (5 bases). Deletions cut 0 bases from V and 8 bases from J, with 9 bases between. Germline CDR1 SGDLS, CDR2 YYNGEE. The CDR3 has 13 amino acids. CDR3 sequence (DNA): TGTGCCAGCAGCGTAGATCGGGGGGACACCATATATTTT. It codes for CASSVDRGDTIYF. The full variable domain, in which reference TRBV9 and TRBJ1-3 provide the parts outside the CDR3, is DSGVTQTPKHLITATGQRVTLRCSPRSGDLSVYWYQQSLDQGLQFLIQYYNGEERAKGNILERFSAQQFPDLHSELNLSSLELGDSALYFCASSVDRGDTIYFGEGSWLTVV.